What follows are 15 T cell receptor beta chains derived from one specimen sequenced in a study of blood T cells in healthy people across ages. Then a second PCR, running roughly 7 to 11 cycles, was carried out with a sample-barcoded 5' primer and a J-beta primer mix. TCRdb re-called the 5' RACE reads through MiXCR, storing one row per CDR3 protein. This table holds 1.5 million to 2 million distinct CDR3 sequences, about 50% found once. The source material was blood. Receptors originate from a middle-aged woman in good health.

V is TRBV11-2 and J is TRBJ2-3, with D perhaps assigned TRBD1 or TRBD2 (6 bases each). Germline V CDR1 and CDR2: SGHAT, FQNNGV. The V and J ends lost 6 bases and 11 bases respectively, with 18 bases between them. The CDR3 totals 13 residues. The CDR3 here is CASRQEGGARQYF. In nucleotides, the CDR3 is TGTGCCAGCAGACAAGAGGGGGGAGCCAGGCAGTATTTT.

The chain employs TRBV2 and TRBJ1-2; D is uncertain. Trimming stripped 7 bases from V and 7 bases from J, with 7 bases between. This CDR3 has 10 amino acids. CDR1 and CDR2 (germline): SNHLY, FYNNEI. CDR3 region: CASIGVGYTF. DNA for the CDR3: TGTGCCAGCATTGGGGTTGGCTACACCTTC. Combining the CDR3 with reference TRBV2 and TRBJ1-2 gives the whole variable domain EPEVTQTPSHQVTQMGQEVILRCVPISNHLYFYWYRQILGQKVEFLVSFYNNEISEKSEIFDDQFSVERPDGSNFTLKIRSTKLEDSAMYFCASIGVGYTFGSGTRLTVV.

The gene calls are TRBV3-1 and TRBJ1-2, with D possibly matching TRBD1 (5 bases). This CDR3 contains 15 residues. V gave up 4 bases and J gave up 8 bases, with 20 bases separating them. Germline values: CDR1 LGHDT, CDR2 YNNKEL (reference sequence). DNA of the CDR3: TGTGCCAGCAGCCGGGACGGCGAAACCTCACGAGGCTACACCTTC. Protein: CASSRDGETSRGYTF. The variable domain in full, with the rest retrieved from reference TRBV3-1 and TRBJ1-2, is DTAVSQTPKYLVTQMGNDKSIKCEQNLGHDTMYWYKQDSKKFLKIMFSYNNKELIINETVPNRFSPKSPDKAHLNLHINSLELGDSAVYFCASSRDGETSRGYTFGSGTRLTVV.

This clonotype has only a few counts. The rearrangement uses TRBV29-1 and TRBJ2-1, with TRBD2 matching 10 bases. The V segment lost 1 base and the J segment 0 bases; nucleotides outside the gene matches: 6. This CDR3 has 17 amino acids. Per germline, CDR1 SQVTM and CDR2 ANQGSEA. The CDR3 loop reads CSVEGTSGPASYNEQFF. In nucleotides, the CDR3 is TGCAGCGTTGAAGGGACTAGCGGCCCTGCCTCCTACAATGAGCAGTTCTTC.

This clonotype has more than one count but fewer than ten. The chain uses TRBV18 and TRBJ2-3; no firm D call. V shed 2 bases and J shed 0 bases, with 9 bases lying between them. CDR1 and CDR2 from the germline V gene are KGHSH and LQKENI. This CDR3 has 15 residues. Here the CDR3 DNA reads TGTGCCAGCTCACCAGACCAGCTTAGCACAGATACGCAGTATTTT. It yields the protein CASSPDQLSTDTQYF.

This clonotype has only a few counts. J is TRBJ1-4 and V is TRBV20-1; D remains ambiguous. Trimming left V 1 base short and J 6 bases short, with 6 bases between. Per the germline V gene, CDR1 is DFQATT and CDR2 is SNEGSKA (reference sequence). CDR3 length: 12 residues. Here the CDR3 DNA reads TGCAGTGCTAGAGGTTATGATGAAAAACTGTTTTTT. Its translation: CSARGYDEKLFF.

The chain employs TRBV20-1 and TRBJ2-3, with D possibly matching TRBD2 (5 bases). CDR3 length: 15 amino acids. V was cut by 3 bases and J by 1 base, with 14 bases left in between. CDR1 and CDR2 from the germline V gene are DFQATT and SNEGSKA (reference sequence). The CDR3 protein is CSASGIRFGTDTQYF. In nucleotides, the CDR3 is TGCAGTGCTAGCGGGATTAGGTTCGGCACAGATACGCAGTATTTT.

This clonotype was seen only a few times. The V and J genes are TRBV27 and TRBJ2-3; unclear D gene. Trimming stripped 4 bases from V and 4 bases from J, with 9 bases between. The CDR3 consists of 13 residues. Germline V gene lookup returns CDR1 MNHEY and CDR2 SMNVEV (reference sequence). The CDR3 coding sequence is TGTGCCAGCAGTTCGGTTATACCAGATACGCAGTATTTT. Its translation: CASSSVIPDTQYF.

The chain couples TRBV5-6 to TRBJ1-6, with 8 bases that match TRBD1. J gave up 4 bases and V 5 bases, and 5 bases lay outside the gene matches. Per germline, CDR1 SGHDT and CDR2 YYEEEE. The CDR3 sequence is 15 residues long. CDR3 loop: CASRWTGTYNSPLHF. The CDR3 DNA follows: TGTGCCAGCAGGTGGACAGGGACTTATAATTCACCCCTCCACTTT.

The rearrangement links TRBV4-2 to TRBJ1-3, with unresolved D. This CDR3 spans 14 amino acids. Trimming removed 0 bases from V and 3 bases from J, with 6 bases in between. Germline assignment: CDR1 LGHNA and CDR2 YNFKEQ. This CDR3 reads CASSQEGYGNTIYF. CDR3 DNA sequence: TGTGCCAGCAGCCAAGAGGGGTATGGAAACACCATATATTTT.

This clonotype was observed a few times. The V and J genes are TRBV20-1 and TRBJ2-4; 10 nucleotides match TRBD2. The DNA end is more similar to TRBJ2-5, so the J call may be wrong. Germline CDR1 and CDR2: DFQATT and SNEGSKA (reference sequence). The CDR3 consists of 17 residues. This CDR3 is CSARDRSGGLPSETQYF. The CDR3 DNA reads TGCAGTGCTAGAGATCGTAGCGGGGGGCTTCCTTCCGAGACCCAGTACTTC.

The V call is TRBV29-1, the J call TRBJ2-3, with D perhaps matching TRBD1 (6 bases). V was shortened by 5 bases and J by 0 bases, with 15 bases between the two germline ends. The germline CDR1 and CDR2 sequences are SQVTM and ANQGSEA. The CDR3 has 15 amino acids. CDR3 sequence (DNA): TGCAGCGTTTCTCCAGACAGGATTAGCACAGATACGCAGTATTTT. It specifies CSVSPDRISTDTQYF.

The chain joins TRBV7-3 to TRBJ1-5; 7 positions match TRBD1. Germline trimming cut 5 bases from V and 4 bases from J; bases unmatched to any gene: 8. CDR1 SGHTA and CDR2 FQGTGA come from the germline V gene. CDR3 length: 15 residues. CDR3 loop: CASSIKTGKNQPQHF. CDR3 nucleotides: TGTGCCAGCAGCATCAAGACAGGGAAAAATCAGCCCCAGCATTTT. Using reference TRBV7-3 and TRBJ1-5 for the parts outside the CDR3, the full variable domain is GAGVSQTPSNKVTEKGKYVELRCDPISGHTALYWYRQSLGQGPEFLIYFQGTGAADDSGLPNDRFFAVRPEGSVSTLKIQRTERGDSAVYLCASSIKTGKNQPQHFGDGTRLSIL.

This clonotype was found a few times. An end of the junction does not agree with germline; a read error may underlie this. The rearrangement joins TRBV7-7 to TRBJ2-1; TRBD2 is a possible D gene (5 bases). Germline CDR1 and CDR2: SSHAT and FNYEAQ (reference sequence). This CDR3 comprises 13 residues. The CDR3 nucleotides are TGTGCTAGCAGCTTAGCGCCGGAACGTGAGCAGTTCTTC. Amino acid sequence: CASSLAPEREQFF. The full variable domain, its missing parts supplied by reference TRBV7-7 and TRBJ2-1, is GAGVSQSPRYKVTKRGQDVTLRCDPISSHATLYWYQQALGQGPEFLTYFNYEAQPDKSGLPSDRFSAERPEGSISTLTIQRTEQRDSAMYRCASSLAPEREQFFGPGTRLTVL.

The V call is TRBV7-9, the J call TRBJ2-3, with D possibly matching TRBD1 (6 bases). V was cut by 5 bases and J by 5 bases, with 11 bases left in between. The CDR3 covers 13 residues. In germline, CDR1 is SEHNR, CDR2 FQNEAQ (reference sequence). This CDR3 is CASSTRQEDTQYF. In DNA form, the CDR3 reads TGTGCCAGCAGCACCCGACAGGAAGATACGCAGTATTTT.